A single sample is the source of the 28 T cell receptor beta chains below, sequenced in a study of cytomegalovirus exposure and HLA in healthy donors. The PCR used 60 Vbeta and 13 Jbeta primers. Sequencing was performed with immunoSEQ multiplex PCR; in TCRdb, only in-frame clones are kept and a portion is missing. Of 100,000 to 150,000 clones listed, about 71% are singletons. Sequencing was done on a sample of PBMCs. The receptors were gathered from a woman in her 50s in good health and CMV-seronegative.

This clone was seen a handful of times. The J gene is TRBJ2-7, the V gene TRBV21-1; the table's D call of TRBD1 was not tested on the DNA. TRBV21-1 is tagged as a pseudogene. This CDR3 spans 13 amino acids. For the CDR3, the DNA is TGTGCCAGCAGCAAACCCTGGGGCCACGAGCAGTACTTC. Its protein product is CASSKPWGHEQYF.

J is TRBJ2-1 and V is TRBV11-2, with 8 bases identical to TRBD2. Germline loops: CDR1 SGHAT, CDR2 FQNNGV. The CDR3 spans 15 residues. With 5 bases clipped from V and 0 bases from J, the junction kept 3 bases outside the gene matches. In DNA, the CDR3 is TGTGCCAGCAGCCTCCGGGAGGGCTCCTACAATGAGCAGTTCTTC. It specifies CASSLREGSYNEQFF.

The chain links TRBV5-1 to TRBJ1-2, with 7 bases matching TRBD1. V dropped 4 bases and J dropped 2; count of bases not matched to a gene: 26. This CDR3 is built from 21 residues. Germline-derived CDR1 and CDR2 are SGHRS and YFSETQ. Here the CDR3 reads CASSPRGPTGSFAGRNYGYTF. As DNA, the CDR3 is TGCGCCAGCAGCCCGAGAGGTCCGACAGGGTCGTTCGCTGGACGAAACTATGGCTACACCTTC.

The chain joins TRBV19 to TRBJ1-4, with 7 positions matching TRBD1. CDR3 size: 13 residues. The germline V gene has CDR1 LNHDA and CDR2 SQIVND (reference sequence). Trimming took 9 bases from V and 3 from J; bases not matched to a gene: 4. CDR3 DNA: TGTGCCAGCAGGGACAGTGCTAATGAAAAACTGTTTTTT. Its protein is CASRDSANEKLFF. Supplemented by reference TRBV19 and TRBJ1-4, the full variable domain reads DGGITQSPKYLFRKEGQNVTLSCEQNLNHDAMYWYRQDPGQGLRLIYYSQIVNDFQKGDIAEGYSVSREKKESFPLTVTSAQKNPTAFYLCASRDSANEKLFFGSGTQLSVL.

The rearrangement uses TRBV9 and TRBJ2-7; 10 nucleotides align to TRBD2. Germline-derived CDR1 and CDR2 are SGDLS and YYNGEE. This CDR3 contains 15 residues. V dropped 0 bases and J dropped 5; count of bases not matched to a gene: 5. The CDR3 here is CASSVAASGRHEQYF. The CDR3 region has the DNA TGTGCCAGCAGCGTAGCGGCTAGCGGGAGACACGAGCAGTACTTC.

This clone appeared a single time. This chain links TRBV9 with TRBJ2-2; D remains unclear. CDR1 is SGDLS, CDR2 YYNGEE, per germline. Trimming removed 7 bases at V and 0 bases at J, with 7 bases between. The CDR3 is 13 amino acids. The CDR3: CASGHPNTGELFF. Written as DNA, the CDR3 is TGTGCCAGCGGCCATCCGAACACCGGGGAGCTGTTTTTT.

CDR3 coding DNA: TGTGCCAGCAGTTACTCAGTACTAGCGGACAATGAGCAGTTCTTC. Amino acids: CASSYSVLADNEQFF. This chain uses TRBV6-5 with TRBJ2-1, with 8 nucleotides matching TRBD2. The V gene's germline CDR1 is MNHEY and CDR2 SVGAGI. The CDR3 is made up of 15 amino acids. Trimming at V came to 0 bases and at J to 5 bases, leaving 3 bases not matched to a gene.

This rearrangement joins TRBV9 to TRBJ1-4; no clear D. Germline CDR1 SGDLS, CDR2 YYNGEE. The CDR3 totals 15 residues. The V end lost 0 bases, the J end lost 5 bases, and 11 bases lay between the germline ends. The CDR3 sequence: CASSVGEGPNEKLFF. CDR3 bases: TGTGCCAGCAGCGTAGGTGAGGGTCCAAATGAAAAACTGTTTTTT.

The chain combines TRBV6-5 with TRBJ2-7; D gene uncertain. The CDR3 is 11 amino acids. CDR1 MNHEY and CDR2 SVGAGI come from the germline V gene. Trimming removed 6 bases from V and 6 bases from J, with 9 bases in between. The CDR3 sequence is CASRRYGEQYF. CDR3 nucleotide sequence: TGTGCCAGCAGACGTTACGGCGAGCAGTACTTC.

The V call is TRBV14, the J call TRBJ2-5; D not resolved. Germline V lookup: CDR1 SGHDN, CDR2 FVKESK. The CDR3 covers 12 residues. V lost 0 bases and J lost 7, with 6 bases in between. This chain's CDR3 is CASSQDRVTQYF. In DNA form, the CDR3 reads TGTGCCAGCAGCCAAGATCGGGTGACCCAGTACTTC.

This clone has just a few counts. The chain recombines TRBV7-2 with TRBJ1-4, with D unresolved. Looked up from germline, CDR1 is SGHTA and CDR2 is FQGNSA. V lost 6 bases, J lost 3 bases, and 11 bases lay in between. The length of the CDR3 is 14 residues. CDR3 region: CASSSPPANEKLFF. CDR3 DNA: TGTGCCAGCAGTTCCCCCCCAGCTAATGAAAAACTGTTTTTT.

The V and J genes are TRBV5-1 and TRBJ2-5, with 7 bases that match TRBD2. This CDR3 has 16 amino acids. V was clipped by 0 bases and J by 2 bases; unmatched bases: 7. The germline CDR1 and CDR2 sequences are SGHRS and YFSETQ. The CDR3 spells CASSLGAGEGQETQYF. The CDR3 DNA is TGCGCCAGCAGCTTGGGTGCGGGAGAAGGGCAAGAGACCCAGTACTTC.

The V gene is TRBV18, the J gene TRBJ1-1; D gene uncertain. V lost 3 bases and J 4 bases, leaving 15 bases between the germline ends. CDR1 is KGHSH and CDR2 is LQKENI in the germline V gene. The CDR3 is 15 residues long. Here the CDR3 reads CASSPSPTSSTEAFF. CDR3 DNA sequence: TGTGCCAGCTCACCTAGTCCTACTAGTAGCACTGAAGCTTTCTTT.

The genes are TRBV5-6 and TRBJ2-5; D is uncertain. The CDR3 contains 13 residues. Germline CDR1 and CDR2: SGHDT and YYEEEE. V was shortened by 5 bases and J by 5 bases, with 13 bases between the two germline ends. The CDR3 reads CASRVPPEETQYF. The DNA of the CDR3 is TGTGCCAGCAGGGTGCCCCCTGAGGAGACCCAGTACTTC.

About this clone itself: Mismatch with germline at one junction end may stem from a read error. The same CDR3 is also encoded by other DNA sequences in this sample. V and J are TRBV30 and TRBJ1-2; 8 positions agree with TRBD1. The CDR3 contains 13 residues. Germline assignment: CDR1 GTSNPN and CDR2 SVGIG (reference sequence). CDR3 region: CASSRDRPYGYTF. CDR3 nucleotides: TGCGCCTCGTCTAGGGACAGGCCCTATGGCTACACCTTC.

The chain uses TRBV9 and TRBJ2-1, with D perhaps matching TRBD2 (5 bases). The CDR3 is 15 amino acids. Germline CDR1 is SGDLS and CDR2 is YYNGEE. Deletions cut 0 bases from V and 4 bases from J, with 11 bases between. The CDR3 nucleotides read TGTGCCAGCAGCGTAGCCTCGACTACTTACAATGAGCAGTTCTTC. Translating gives CASSVASTTYNEQFF.

The chain joins TRBV13 to TRBJ1-3, with 8 bases identical to TRBD1. CDR1 is PRHDT, CDR2 FYEKMQ, per germline (reference sequence). The V and J ends lost 3 bases and 3 bases, in that order; junction bases with no gene match: 4. The length of the CDR3 is 15 residues. CDR3 nucleotides: TGTGCCAGCAGCTTTCAGGGGGCTCTTGGAAACACCATATATTTT. It codes for CASSFQGALGNTIYF.

The J gene is TRBJ1-2, the V gene TRBV7-2; D possibly corresponds to TRBD1 (5 bases). The CDR3 sequence is 15 residues long. The ends were cut back, 6 bases at V and 4 bases at J, with 18 bases in the middle. Germline CDR1 is SGHTA and CDR2 is FQGNSA. Written as DNA, the CDR3 is TGTGCCAGCAGTCCCACGGGAGGGGCAGGCTATGGCTACACCTTC. Translation: CASSPTGGAGYGYTF.

The chain employs TRBV28 and TRBJ1-1; tentative D call: TRBD1 (6 bases). Germline CDR1 MDHEN, CDR2 SYDVKM. This CDR3 has 14 residues. V shed 3 bases and J shed 6 bases, with 14 bases lying between them. CDR3: CASSFRRQVAEAFF. The CDR3 nucleotides are TGTGCCAGCAGTTTCCGCCGACAGGTGGCTGAAGCTTTCTTT.

This clone was detected only once. This chain links TRBV15 with TRBJ2-1; 11 bases are shared with TRBD2. The V and J ends lost 7 bases and 4 bases, in that order; junction bases with no gene match: 6. The germline V gene has CDR1 LNHNV and CDR2 YYDKDF (reference sequence). The CDR3 spans 15 residues. The DNA of the CDR3 is TGTGCCACCAAATCGACTAGCGGGACTTACAATGAGCAGTTCTTC. Its translation: CATKSTSGTYNEQFF.

This clone was seen a handful of times. The chain recombines TRBV28 with TRBJ2-5, with TRBD2 matching 7 bases. This CDR3 contains 15 residues. The ends lost 5 bases at V and 5 bases at J; junction bases unmatched: 11. CDR1 is MDHEN, CDR2 SYDVKM, per germline. CDR3 region: CASSPPGLTRETQYF. The CDR3 region has the DNA TGTGCCAGCAGTCCGCCGGGACTAACTAGGGAGACCCAGTACTTC.

This chain uses TRBV7-2 with TRBJ2-7; a possible D gene is TRBD1 (5 bases). The V gene's germline CDR1 is SGHTA and CDR2 FQGNSA. The ends were cut back, 5 bases at V and 3 bases at J, with 11 bases in the middle. The CDR3 extends over 13 amino acids. DNA of the CDR3: TGTGCCAGCAGCCGACAGACGGACTACGAGCAGTACTTC. Translated, it gives CASSRQTDYEQYF.

This rearrangement joins TRBV18 to TRBJ2-6; 10 bases are shared with TRBD2. V gave up 3 bases and J gave up 4 bases; unmatched junction bases: 21. There are 22 residues in the CDR3. Germline V CDR1 and CDR2: KGHSH, LQKENI. For the CDR3, the DNA is TGTGCCAGCTCACCCGAACCCTCCTTCCTTGGAAGCGGGAGGGAGGGGGCCAACGTCCTGACTTTC. Its protein product is CASSPEPSFLGSGREGANVLTF. Based on the CDR3 plus reference TRBV18 and TRBJ2-6, the full variable domain is NAGVMQNPRHLVRRRGQEARLRCSPMKGHSHVYWYRQLPEEGLKFMVYLQKENIIDESGMPKERFSAEFPKEGPSILRIQQVVRGDSAAYFCASSPEPSFLGSGREGANVLTFGAGSRLTVL.

The count of this clone is one. J is TRBJ2-7 and V is TRBV11-2, with D uncertain. The V end lost 0 bases, the J end lost 0 bases, and 9 bases lay between the germline ends. The CDR3 extends over 15 amino acids. CDR1 and CDR2 (germline): SGHAT, FQNNGV. CDR3 bases: TGTGCCAGCAGCTTAGAGGTGCTCAGCTCCTACGAGCAGTACTTC. It encodes CASSLEVLSSYEQYF.

The CDR3 DNA follows: TGTGCCAGCAGTTTTAGGGTTCGGACAGGGGGAGCTTTCTTT. It specifies CASSFRVRTGGAFF. The V call is TRBV28, the J call TRBJ1-1, with 10 positions matching TRBD1. V was pared by 3 bases and J by 10 bases, with 8 bases of the junction left unmatched. The germline CDR1 and CDR2 sequences are MDHEN and SYDVKM. The CDR3 loop spans 14 amino acids.

This clone was detected only once. The CDR3 nucleotides read TGTGCCAGCAGCGGCGGACAGGGAGGTTACGAGCAGTACTTC. This sequence encodes CASSGGQGGYEQYF. The chain recombines TRBV9 with TRBJ2-7; TRBD1 agrees at 8 bases. The V and J ends lost 3 bases and 4 bases, in that order; junction bases with no gene match: 6. The CDR3 runs 14 residues. CDR1 is SGDLS, CDR2 YYNGEE, per germline.

The CDR3 DNA reads TGTGCCAGCAGCTTTGGACTAGCGGGAGACAATGAGCAGTTCTTC. Its translation is CASSFGLAGDNEQFF. The chain links TRBV7-8 to TRBJ2-1, with 13 bases matching TRBD2. The CDR3 consists of 15 residues. Germline CDR1 is SGHVS and CDR2 is FQNEAQ. After removal of 3 bases from V and 5 bases from J, the junction contained 1 base not matched to a gene.

This chain joins TRBV6-5 and TRBJ2-3; D may be TRBD1 (5 bases). Germline CDR1 is MNHEY and CDR2 is SVGAGI. V lost 6 bases, J lost 4 bases, and 11 bases lay in between. The CDR3 loop spans 13 amino acids. DNA of the CDR3: TGTGCCAGCAGAAGGACACCTCCAGATACGCAGTATTTT. Translating gives CASRRTPPDTQYF.